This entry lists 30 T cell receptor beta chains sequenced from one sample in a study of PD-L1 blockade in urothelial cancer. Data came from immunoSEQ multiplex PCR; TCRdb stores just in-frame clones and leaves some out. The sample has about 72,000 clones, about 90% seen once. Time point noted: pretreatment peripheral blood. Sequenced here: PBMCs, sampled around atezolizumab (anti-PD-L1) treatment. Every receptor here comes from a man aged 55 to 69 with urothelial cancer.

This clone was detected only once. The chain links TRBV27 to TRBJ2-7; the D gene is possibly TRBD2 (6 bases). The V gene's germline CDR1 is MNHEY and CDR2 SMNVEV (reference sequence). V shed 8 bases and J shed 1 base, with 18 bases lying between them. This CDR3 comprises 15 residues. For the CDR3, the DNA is TGTGCCAGCTCCCCCATGGCCGGGGGTTCCTACGAGCAGTACTTC. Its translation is CASSPMAGGSYEQYF.

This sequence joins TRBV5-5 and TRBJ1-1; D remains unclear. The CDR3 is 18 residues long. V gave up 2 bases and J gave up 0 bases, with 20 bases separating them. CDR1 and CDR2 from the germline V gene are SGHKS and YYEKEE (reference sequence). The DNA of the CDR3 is TGTGCCAGCAGCTTCGGACTCTTGGTTGGCTTTTTGAACACTGAAGCTTTCTTT. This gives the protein CASSFGLLVGFLNTEAFF.

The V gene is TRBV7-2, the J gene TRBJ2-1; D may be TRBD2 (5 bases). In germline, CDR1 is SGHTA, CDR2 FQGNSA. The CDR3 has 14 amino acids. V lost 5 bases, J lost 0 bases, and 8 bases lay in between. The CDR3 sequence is CASSRGSSYNEQFF. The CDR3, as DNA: TGTGCCAGCAGCCGAGGGTCCTCCTACAATGAGCAGTTCTTC. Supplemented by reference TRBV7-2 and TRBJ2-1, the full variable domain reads GAGVSQSPSNKVTEKGKDVELRCDPISGHTALYWYRQSLGQGLEFLIYFQGNSAPDKSGLPSDRFSAERTGGSVSTLTIQRTQQEDSAVYLCASSRGSSYNEQFFGPGTRLTVL.

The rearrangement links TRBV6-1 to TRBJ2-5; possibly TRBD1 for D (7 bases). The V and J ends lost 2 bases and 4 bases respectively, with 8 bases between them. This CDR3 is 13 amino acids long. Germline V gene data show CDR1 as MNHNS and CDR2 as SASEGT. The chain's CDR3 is CASSEQGGETQYF. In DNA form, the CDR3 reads TGTGCCAGCAGTGAACAGGGGGGAGAGACCCAGTACTTC.

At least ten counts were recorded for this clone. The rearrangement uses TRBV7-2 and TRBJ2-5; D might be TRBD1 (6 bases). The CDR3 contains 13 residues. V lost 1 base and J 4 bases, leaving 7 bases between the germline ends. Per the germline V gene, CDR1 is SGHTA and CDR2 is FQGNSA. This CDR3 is CASSLVGGETQYF. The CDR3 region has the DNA TGTGCCAGCAGCTTAGTAGGGGGAGAGACCCAGTACTTC.

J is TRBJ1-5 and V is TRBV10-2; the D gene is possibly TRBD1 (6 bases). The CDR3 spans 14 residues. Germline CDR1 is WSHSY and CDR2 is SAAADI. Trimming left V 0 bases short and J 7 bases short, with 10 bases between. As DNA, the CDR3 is TGCGCCAGCAGTGAGTCGGGGGGGCGGCAGCCCCAGCATTTT. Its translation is CASSESGGRQPQHF.

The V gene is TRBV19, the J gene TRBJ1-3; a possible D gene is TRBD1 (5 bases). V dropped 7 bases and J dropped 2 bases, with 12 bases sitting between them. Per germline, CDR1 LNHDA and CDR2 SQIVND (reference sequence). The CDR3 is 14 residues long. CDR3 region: CASTAPGAGNTIYF. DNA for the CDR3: TGTGCCAGTACCGCCCCGGGGGCTGGAAACACCATATATTTT. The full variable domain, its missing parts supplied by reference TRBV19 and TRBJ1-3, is DGGITQSPKYLFRKEGQNVTLSCEQNLNHDAMYWYRQDPGQGLRLIYYSQIVNDFQKGDIAEGYSVSREKKESFPLTVTSAQKNPTAFYLCASTAPGAGNTIYFGEGSWLTVV.

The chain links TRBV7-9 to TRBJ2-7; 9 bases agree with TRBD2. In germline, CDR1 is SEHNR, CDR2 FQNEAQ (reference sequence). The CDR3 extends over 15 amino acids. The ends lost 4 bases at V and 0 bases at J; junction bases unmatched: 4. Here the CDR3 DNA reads TGTGCCAGCAGCTCTCTAGCGGGGATCTCCTACGAGCAGTACTTC. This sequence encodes CASSSLAGISYEQYF.

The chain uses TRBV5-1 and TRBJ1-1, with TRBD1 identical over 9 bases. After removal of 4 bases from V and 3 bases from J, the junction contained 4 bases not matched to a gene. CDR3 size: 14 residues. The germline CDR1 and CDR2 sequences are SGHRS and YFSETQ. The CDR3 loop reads CASSSRDRDTEAFF. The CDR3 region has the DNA TGCGCCAGCAGCAGCCGGGACAGGGACACTGAAGCTTTCTTT.

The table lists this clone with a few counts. The CDR3 loop is CASSGTGMSNQPQHF. CDR3 bases: TGTGCCAGCTCCGGGACAGGGATGAGCAATCAGCCCCAGCATTTT. The chain links TRBV11-2 to TRBJ1-5; 9 bases fit TRBD1. The trim removed 8 bases at V and 1 base at J, leaving 6 bases unmatched. This CDR3 has 15 amino acids. Germline V gene lookup returns CDR1 SGHAT and CDR2 FQNNGV.

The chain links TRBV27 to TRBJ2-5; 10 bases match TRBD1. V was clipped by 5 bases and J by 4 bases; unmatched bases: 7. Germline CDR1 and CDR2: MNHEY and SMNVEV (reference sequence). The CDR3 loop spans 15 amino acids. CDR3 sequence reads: CASSDGTGVRETQYF. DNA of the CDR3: TGTGCCAGCAGTGATGGGACAGGGGTGAGAGAGACCCAGTACTTC.

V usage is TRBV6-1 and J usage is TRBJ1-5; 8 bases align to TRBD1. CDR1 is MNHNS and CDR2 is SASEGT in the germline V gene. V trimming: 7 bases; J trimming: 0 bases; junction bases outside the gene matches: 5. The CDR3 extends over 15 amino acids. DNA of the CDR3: TGTGCCAGCAAGGACAGGGTGTATAGCAATCAGCCCCAGCATTTT. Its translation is CASKDRVYSNQPQHF.

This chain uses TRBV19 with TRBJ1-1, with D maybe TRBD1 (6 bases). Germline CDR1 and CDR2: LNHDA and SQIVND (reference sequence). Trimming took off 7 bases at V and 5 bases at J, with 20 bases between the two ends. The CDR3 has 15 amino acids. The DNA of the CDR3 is TGTGCCAGTAAGTCGAATCGACAGGAGCTTACTGAAGCTTTCTTT. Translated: CASKSNRQELTEAFF.

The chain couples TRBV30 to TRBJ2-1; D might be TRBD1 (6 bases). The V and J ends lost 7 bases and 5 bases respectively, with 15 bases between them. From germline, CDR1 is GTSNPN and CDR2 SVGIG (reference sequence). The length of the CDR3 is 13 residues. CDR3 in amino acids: CASNRVPDNEQFF. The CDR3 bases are TGTGCCTCCAACAGGGTCCCGGACAATGAGCAGTTCTTC.

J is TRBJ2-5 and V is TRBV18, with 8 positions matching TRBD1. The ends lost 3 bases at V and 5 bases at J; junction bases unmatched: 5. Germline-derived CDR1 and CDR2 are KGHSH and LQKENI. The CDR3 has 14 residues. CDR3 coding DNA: TGTGCCAGCTCACCGGACAGGGAGGCTGAGACCCAGTACTTC. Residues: CASSPDREAETQYF.

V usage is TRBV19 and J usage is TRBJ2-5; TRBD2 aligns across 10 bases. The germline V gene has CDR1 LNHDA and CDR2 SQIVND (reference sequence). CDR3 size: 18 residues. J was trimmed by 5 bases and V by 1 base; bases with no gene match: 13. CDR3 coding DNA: TGTGCCAGTAGTATAGCTGCCTCACTAGCGGGGAGGCAGGAGACCCAGTACTTC. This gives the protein CASSIAASLAGRQETQYF.

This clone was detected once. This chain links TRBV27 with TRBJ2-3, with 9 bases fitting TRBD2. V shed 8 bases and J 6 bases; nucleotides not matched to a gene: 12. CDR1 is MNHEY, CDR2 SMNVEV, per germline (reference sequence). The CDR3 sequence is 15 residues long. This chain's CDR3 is CASSLAGGPRDTQYF. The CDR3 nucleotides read TGTGCCAGCTCACTGGCGGGGGGGCCCCGTGATACGCAGTATTTT.

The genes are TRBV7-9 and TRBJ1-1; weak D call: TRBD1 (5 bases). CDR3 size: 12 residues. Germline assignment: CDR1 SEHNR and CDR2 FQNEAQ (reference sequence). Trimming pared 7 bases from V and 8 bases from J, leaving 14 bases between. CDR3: CASIDGGTEAFF. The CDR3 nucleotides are TGTGCCAGCATTGACGGGGGAACGGAAGCTTTCTTT.

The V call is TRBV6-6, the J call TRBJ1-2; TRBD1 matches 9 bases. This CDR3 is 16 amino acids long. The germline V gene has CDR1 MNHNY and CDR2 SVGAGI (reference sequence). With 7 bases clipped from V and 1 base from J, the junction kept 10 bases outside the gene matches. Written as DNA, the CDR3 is TGTGCCAGCATTCGGAACAGGGGGCAGTTTAACTATGGCTACACCTTC. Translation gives CASIRNRGQFNYGYTF.

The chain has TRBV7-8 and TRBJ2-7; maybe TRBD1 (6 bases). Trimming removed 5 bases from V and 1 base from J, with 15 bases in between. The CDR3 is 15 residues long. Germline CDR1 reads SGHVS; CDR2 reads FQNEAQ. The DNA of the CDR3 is TGTGCCAGCAGCCCCATATTGGACAGTTCCTACGAGCAGTACTTC. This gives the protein CASSPILDSSYEQYF.

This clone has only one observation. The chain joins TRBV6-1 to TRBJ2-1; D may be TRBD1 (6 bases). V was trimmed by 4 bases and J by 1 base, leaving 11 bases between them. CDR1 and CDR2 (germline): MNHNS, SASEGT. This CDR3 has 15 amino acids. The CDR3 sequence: CASSGLRGSYNEQFF. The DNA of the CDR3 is TGTGCCAGCAGTGGCCTAAGGGGGTCCTACAATGAGCAGTTCTTC.

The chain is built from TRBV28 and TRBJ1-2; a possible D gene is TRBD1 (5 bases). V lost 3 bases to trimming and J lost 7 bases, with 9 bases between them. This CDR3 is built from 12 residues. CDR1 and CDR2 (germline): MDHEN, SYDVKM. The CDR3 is CASSFSQGGYTF. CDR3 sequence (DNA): TGTGCCAGCAGTTTCAGTCAGGGTGGCTACACCTTC.

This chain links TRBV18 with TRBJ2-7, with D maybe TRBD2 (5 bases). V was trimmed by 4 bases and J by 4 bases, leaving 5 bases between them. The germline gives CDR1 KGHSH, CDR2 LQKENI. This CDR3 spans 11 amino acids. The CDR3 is CASSREYEQYF. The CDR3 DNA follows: TGTGCCAGCTCACGGGAGTACGAGCAGTACTTC. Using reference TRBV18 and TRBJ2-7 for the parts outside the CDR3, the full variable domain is NAGVMQNPRHLVRRRGQEARLRCSPMKGHSHVYWYRQLPEEGLKFMVYLQKENIIDESGMPKERFSAEFPKEGPSILRIQQVVRGDSAAYFCASSREYEQYFGPGTRLTVT.

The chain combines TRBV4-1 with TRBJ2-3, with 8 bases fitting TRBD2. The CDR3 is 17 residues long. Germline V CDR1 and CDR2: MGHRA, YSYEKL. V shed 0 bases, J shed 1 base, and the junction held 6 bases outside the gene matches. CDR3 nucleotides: TGCGCCAGCAGCCAAGATCGAGACGGGGGGGGCACAGATACGCAGTATTTT. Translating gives CASSQDRDGGGTDTQYF.

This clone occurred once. The chain's CDR3 is CASCRTGEYTDTQYF. The DNA of the CDR3 is TGCGCCAGCTGCCGGACAGGGGAGTACACAGATACGCAGTATTTT. The chain joins TRBV5-1 to TRBJ2-3, with 9 bases aligning to TRBD1. Germline V gene data show CDR1 as SGHRS and CDR2 as YFSETQ. The V and J ends lost 7 bases and 2 bases, in that order; junction bases with no gene match: 8. The CDR3 is 15 residues long.

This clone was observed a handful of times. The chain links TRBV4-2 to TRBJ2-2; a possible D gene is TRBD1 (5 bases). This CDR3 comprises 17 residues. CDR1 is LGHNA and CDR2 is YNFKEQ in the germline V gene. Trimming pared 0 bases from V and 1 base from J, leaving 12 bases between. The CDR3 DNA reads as TGTGCCAGCAGCCAAGATCTAAGGGGCTTGAACACCGGGGAGCTGTTTTTT. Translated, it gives CASSQDLRGLNTGELFF.

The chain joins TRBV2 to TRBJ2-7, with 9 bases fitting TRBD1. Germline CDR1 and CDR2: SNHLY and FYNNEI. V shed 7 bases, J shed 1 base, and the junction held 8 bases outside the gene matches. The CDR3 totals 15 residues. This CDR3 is CASTLDRGQSYEQYF. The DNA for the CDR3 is TGTGCCAGCACCCTGGACAGGGGTCAATCCTACGAGCAGTACTTC.

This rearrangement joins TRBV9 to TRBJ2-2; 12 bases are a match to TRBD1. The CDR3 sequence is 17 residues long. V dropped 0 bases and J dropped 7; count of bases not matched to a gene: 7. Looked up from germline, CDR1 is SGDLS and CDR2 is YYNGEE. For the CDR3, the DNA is TGTGCCAGCAGCGTAGGGTCCGGGACAGGGGGCGGCGGGGAGCTGTTTTTT. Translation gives CASSVGSGTGGGGELFF.

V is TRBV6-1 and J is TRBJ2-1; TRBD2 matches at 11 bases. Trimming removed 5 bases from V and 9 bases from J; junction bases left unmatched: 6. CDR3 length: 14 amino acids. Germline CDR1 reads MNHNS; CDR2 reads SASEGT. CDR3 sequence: CASSIAGGLAEQFF. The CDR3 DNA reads TGTGCCAGCAGTATAGCGGGGGGGCTTGCTGAGCAGTTCTTC.

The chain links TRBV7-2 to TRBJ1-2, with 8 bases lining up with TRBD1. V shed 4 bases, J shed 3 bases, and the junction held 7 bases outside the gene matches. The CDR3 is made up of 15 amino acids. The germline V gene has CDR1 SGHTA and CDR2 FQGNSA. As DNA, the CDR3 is TGTGCCAGCAGCTCGCTGACAGGGGCATACTATGGCTACACCTTC. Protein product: CASSSLTGAYYGYTF. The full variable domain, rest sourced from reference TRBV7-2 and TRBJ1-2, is GAGVSQSPSNKVTEKGKDVELRCDPISGHTALYWYRQSLGQGLEFLIYFQGNSAPDKSGLPSDRFSAERTGGSVSTLTIQRTQQEDSAVYLCASSSLTGAYYGYTFGSGTRLTVV.